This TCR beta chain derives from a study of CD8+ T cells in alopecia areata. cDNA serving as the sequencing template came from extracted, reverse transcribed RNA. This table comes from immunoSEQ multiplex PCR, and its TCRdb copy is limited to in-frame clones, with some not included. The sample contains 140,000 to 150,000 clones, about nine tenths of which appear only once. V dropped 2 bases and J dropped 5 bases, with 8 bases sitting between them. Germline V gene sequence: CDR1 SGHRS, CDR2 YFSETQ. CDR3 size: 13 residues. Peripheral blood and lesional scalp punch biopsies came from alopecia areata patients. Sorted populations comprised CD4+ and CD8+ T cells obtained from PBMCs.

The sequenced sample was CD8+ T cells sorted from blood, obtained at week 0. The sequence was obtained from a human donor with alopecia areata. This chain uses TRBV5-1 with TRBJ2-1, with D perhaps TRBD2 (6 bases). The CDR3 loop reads CASSFGGNNEQFF. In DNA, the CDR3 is TGCGCCAGCAGCTTCGGAGGGAACAATGAGCAGTTCTTC.